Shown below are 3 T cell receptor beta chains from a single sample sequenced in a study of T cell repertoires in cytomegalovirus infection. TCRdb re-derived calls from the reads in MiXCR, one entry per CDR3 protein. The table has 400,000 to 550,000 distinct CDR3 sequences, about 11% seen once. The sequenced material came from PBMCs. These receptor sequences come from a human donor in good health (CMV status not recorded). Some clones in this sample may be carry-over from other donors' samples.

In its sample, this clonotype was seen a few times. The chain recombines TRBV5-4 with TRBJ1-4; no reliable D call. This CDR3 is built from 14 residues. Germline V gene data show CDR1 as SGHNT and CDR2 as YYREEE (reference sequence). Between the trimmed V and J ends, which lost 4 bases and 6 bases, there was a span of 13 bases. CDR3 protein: CASSLGGYDEKLFF. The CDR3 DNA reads TGTGCCAGCAGCCTGGGAGGGTATGATGAAAAACTGTTTTTT.

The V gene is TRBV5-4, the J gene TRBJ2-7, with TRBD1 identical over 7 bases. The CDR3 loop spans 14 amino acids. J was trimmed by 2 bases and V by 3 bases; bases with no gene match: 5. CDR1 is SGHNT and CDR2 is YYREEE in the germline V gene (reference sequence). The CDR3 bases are TGTGCCAGCAGCTATAACAGGGGCCCCTACGAGCAGTACTTC. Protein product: CASSYNRGPYEQYF. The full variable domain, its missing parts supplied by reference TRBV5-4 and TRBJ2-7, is ETGVTQSPTHLIKTRGQQVTLRCSSQSGHNTVSWYQQALGQGPQFIFQYYREEENGRGNFPPRFSGLQFPNYSSELNVNALELDDSALYLCASSYNRGPYEQYFGPGTRLTVT.

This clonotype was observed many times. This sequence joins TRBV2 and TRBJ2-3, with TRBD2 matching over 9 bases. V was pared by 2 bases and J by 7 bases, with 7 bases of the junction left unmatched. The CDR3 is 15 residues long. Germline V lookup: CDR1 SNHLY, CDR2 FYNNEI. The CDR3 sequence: CASSEQREVVHTQYF. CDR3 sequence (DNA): TGTGCCAGCAGTGAACAGCGGGAGGTGGTTCATACGCAGTATTTT.